This TCR beta chain was profiled in a study of blood T cell repertoires in COVID-19. For the study at large: COVID-19 samples from acute and convalescent phases originated in the United States, Italy and Spain. Sources were T cells, B-cell-depleted T cells, or PBMCs; the material itself was cDNA or gDNA.

Original analysis: For nucleated cells, counts were estimated from reference gene primer amplification. TCRdb's copy holds only in-frame clones and misses some; the assay was immunoSEQ multiplex PCR. The D gene and trimming were derived from the DNA, and the V and J assignments and clone size from that table. The top ten clones hold just over 9.5% of a sample with approximately 330,000 clones, 87% of them seen once. For this clone: A much larger clone is a single base away; this may be a read error. Other nucleotide sequences in the sample specify the same CDR3.

Sequencing was done on a sample of peripheral blood. This TCR was sampled from a man younger than 45 with COVID-19, enrolled during active disease.

The CDR3 nucleotides read TGTGCCAGCAGTTCCAGCTCCTACGAGCAGTACTTC. Translation: CASSSSSYEQYF. The rearrangement joins TRBV27 to TRBJ2-7; no clear D. V shed 4 bases and J shed 0 bases, with 4 bases lying between them. The CDR3 is 12 residues long. CDR1 and CDR2 (germline): MNHEY, SMNVEV (reference sequence).